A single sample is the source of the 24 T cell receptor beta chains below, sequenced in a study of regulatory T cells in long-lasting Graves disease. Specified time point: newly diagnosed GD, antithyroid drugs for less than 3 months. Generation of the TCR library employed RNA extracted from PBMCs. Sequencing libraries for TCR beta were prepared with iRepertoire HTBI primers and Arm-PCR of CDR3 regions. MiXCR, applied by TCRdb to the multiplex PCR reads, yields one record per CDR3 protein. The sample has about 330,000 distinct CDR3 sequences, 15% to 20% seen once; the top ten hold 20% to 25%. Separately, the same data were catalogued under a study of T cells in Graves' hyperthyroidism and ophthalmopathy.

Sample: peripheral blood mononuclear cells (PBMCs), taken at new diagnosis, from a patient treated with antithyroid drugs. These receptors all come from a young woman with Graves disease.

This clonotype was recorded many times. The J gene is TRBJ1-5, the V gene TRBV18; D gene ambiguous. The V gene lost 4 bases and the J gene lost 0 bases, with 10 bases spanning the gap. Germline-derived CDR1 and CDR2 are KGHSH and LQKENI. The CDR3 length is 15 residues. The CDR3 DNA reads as TGTGCCAGCTCACACACGGACCGTAGCAATCAGCCCCAGCATTTT. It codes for CASSHTDRSNQPQHF.

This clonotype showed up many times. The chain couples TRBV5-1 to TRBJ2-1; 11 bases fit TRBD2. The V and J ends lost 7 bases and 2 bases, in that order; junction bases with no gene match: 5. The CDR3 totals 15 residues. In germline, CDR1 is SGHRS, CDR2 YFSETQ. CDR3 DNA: TGCGCCAGCGGGAAGACTAGCGGGGCCTACAATGAGCAGTTCTTC. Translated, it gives CASGKTSGAYNEQFF.

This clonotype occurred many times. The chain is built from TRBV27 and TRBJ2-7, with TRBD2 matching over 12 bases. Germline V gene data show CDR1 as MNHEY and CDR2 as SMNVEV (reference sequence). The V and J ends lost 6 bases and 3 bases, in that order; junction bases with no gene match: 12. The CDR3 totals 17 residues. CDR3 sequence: CASSLLTSGRRNYEQYF. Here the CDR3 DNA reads TGTGCCAGCAGCCTCTTGACTAGCGGGAGACGGAACTACGAGCAGTACTTC.

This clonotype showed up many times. CDR3 protein: CASSRGKDRGPTDTQYF. The DNA of the CDR3 is TGTGCCAGCAGTCGCGGAAAAGACAGGGGGCCCACAGATACGCAGTATTTT. The chain is built from TRBV3-1 and TRBJ2-3; 10 bases align to TRBD1. V lost 6 bases to trimming and J lost 2 bases; unmatched junction nucleotides: 11. Germline loops: CDR1 LGHDT, CDR2 YNNKEL (reference sequence). The CDR3 sequence is 17 residues long.

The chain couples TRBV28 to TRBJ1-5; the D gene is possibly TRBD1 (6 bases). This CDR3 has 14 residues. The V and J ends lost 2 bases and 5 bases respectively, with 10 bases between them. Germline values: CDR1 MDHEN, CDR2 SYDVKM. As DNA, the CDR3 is TGTGCCAGCAGTTTAGGAGACAGGTATCAGCCCCAGCATTTT. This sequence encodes CASSLGDRYQPQHF.

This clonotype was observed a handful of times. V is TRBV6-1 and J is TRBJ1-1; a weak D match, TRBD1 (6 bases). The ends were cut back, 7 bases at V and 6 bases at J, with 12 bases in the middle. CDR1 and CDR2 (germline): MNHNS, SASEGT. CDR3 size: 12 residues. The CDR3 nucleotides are TGTGCCAGCACTGGGGGCGGCCCTGAAGCTTTCTTT. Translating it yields CASTGGGPEAFF.

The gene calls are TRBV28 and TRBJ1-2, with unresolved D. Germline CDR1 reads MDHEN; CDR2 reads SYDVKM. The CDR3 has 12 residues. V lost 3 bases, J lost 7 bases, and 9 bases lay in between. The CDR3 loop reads CASSFRGLGYTF. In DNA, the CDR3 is TGTGCCAGCAGTTTTCGGGGTCTTGGCTACACCTTC.

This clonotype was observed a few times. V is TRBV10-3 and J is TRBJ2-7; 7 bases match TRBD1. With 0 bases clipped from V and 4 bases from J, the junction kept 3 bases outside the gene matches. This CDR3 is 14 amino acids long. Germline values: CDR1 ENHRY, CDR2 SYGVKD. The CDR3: CAISESQGDYEQYF. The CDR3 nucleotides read TGTGCCATCAGTGAGTCGCAGGGGGATTACGAGCAGTACTTC.

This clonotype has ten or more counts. Here the CDR3 DNA reads TGTGCCAGCAGCTTAGGCGGGACGGACGAGCAGTACTTC. Translated: CASSLGGTDEQYF. This chain connects TRBV7-3 to TRBJ2-7, with D maybe TRBD2 (6 bases). Germline V lookup: CDR1 SGHTA, CDR2 FQGTGA. This CDR3 has 13 residues. V dropped 2 bases and J dropped 5 bases, with 10 bases sitting between them.

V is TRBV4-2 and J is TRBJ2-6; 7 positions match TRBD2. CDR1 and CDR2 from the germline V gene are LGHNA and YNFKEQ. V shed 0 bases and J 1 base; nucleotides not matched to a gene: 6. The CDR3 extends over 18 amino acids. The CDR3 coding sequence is TGTGCCAGCAGCCAAGACGCCAGGACTAGGTCTGGGGCCAACGTCCTGACTTTC. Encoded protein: CASSQDARTRSGANVLTF.

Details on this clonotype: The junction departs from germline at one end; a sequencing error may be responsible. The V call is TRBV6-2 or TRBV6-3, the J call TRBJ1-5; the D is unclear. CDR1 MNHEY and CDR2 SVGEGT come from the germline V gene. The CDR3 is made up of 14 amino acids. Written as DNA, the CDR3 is TGTGCCAGCAGTGGCGATCGGGCGGATCAGCCCCAGCAATTT. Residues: CASSGDRADQPQQF.

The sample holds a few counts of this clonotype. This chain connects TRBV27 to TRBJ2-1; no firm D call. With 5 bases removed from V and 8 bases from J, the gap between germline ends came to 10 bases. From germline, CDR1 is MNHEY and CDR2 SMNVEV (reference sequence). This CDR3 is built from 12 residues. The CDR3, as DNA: TGTGCCAGCAGTGGCATTTCGGATGAGCAGTTCTTC. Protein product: CASSGISDEQFF.

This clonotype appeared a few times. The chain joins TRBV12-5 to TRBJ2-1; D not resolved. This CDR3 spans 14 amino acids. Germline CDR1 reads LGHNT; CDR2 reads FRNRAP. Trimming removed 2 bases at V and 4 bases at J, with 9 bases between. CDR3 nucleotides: TGTGCTAGTGGTTTGATGGACGGTTACAATGAGCAGTTCTTC. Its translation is CASGLMDGYNEQFF.

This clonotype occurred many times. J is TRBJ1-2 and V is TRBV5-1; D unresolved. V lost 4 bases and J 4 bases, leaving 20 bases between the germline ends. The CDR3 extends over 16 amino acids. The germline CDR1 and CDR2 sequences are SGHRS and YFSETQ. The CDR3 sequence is CASSHLGDPSGYGYTF. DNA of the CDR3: TGCGCCAGCAGCCATCTAGGAGATCCCTCAGGCTATGGCTACACCTTC.

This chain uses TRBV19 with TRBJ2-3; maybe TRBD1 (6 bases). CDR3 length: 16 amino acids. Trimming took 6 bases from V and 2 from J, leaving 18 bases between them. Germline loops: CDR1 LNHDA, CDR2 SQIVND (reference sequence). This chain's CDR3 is CASRTDWGHFTDTQYF. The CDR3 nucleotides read TGTGCCAGTAGAACCGACTGGGGGCATTTCACAGATACGCAGTATTTT. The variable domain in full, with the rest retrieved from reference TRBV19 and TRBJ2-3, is DGGITQSPKYLFRKEGQNVTLSCEQNLNHDAMYWYRQDPGQGLRLIYYSQIVNDFQKGDIAEGYSVSREKKESFPLTVTSAQKNPTAFYLCASRTDWGHFTDTQYFGPGTRLTVL.

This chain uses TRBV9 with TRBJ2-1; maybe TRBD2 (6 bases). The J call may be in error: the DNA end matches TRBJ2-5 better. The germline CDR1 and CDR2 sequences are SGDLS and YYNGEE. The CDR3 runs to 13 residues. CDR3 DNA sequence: TGTGCCAGCAGCGCCGGACTATGGGAGACCCAGTACTTC. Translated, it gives CASSAGLWETQYF.

The CDR3, as DNA: TGCAGTGCTAGAGATACCGGCAGGGGGCGTATCACTGAAGCTTTCTTT. Its translation is CSARDTGRGRITEAFF. The chain is built from TRBV20-1 and TRBJ1-1, with 8 bases lining up with TRBD1. Germline CDR1 DFQATT, CDR2 SNEGSKA (reference sequence). The CDR3 is made up of 16 amino acids. Germline trimming cut 0 bases from V and 4 bases from J; bases unmatched to any gene: 10.

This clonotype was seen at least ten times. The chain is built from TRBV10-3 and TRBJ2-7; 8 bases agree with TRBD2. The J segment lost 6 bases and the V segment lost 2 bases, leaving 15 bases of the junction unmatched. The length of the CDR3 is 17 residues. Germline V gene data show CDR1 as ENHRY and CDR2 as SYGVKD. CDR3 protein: CAISEPPGLVLTGEQYF. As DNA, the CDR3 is TGTGCCATCAGTGAGCCCCCGGGACTAGTTCTTACGGGCGAGCAGTACTTC.

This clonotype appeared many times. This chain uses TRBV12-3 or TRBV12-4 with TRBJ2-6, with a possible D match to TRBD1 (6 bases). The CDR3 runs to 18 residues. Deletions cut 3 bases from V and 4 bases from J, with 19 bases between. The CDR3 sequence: CASSFRDKTRAGANVLTF. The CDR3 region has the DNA TGTGCCAGCAGTTTCCGGGACAAGACTCGAGCGGGGGCCAACGTCCTGACTTTC.

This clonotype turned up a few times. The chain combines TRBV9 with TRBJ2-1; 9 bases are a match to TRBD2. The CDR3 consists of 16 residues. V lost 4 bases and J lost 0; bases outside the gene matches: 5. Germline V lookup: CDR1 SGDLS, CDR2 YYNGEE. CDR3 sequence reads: CASSTFSGSSYNEQFF. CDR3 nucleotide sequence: TGTGCCAGCAGCACCTTTAGCGGGAGCTCCTACAATGAGCAGTTCTTC.

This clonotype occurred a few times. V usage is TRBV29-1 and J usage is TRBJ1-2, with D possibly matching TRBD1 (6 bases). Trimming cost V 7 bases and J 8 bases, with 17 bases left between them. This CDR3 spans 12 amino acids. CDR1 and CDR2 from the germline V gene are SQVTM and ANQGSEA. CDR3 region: CSAATGLQGYTF. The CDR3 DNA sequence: TGCAGCGCCGCTACAGGGCTCCAGGGCTACACCTTC. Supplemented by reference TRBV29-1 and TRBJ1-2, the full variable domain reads SAVISQKPSRDICQRGTSLTIQCQVDSQVTMMFWYRQQPGQSLTLIATANQGSEATYESGFVIDKFPISRPNLTFSTLTVSNMSPEDSSIYLCSAATGLQGYTFGSGTRLTVV.

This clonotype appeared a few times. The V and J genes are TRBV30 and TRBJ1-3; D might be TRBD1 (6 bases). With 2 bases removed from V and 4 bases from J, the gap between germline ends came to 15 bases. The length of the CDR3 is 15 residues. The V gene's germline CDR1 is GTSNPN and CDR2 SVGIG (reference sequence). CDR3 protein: CAWSISGGSGNTIYF. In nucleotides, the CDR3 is TGTGCCTGGAGTATAAGCGGGGGCTCCGGAAACACCATATATTTT.

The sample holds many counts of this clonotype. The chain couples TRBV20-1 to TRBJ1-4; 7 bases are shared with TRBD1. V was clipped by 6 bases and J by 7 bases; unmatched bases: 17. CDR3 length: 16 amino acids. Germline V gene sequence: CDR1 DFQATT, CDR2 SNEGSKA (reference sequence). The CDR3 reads CSAPPRQGRSGEKLFF. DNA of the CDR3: TGCAGTGCCCCGCCCCGACAGGGTCGGAGCGGTGAAAAACTGTTTTTT.

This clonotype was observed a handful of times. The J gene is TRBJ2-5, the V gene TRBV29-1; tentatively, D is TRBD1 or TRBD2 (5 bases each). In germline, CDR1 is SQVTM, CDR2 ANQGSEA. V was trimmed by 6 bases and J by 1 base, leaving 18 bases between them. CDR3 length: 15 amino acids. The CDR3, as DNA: TGCAGCGTGGTCGGGGCTCTTGGTCGCCAAGAGACCCAGTACTTC. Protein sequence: CSVVGALGRQETQYF.